The present T cell receptor beta chain was sequenced within a study of shared clonotypes between healthy human individuals. Study-wide findings and caveats: Although depth was large, rarefaction showed that sequencing of the sorted subsets was incomplete.

Naive CD8 cells lacked CD45RO and underwent positive selection for CCR7, leaving out terminally differentiated effector memory CD45RA+ cells. Donors, healthy HIV-negative adults, lacked recent acute infections or vaccinations. As to this clone: Its antigen is still unknown.

V was trimmed by 0 bases and J by 6 bases, leaving 21 bases between them. The CDR3 is 17 residues long. Looked up from germline, CDR1 is LGHNA and CDR2 is YSLEER. Sequenced by immunoSEQ multiplex PCR; TCRdb stores in-frame clones only, minus some. Of roughly 2,000,000 clones listed, about 94% are singletons. Sequenced material: naive CD8+ T cells sorted from blood. The chain uses TRBV4-3 and TRBJ2-7; D possibly corresponds to TRBD1 (6 bases). This TCR was sampled from a man aged 18-30 years in good health. DNA of the CDR3: TGCGCCAGCAGCCAAGATCCCTTACAAGAGGGGGTAGGCGAGCAGTACTTC. It codes for CASSQDPLQEGVGEQYF.